A single sample gave rise to the 12 T cell receptor beta chains below, sequenced in a study of blood T cells in healthy people across ages. The authors ran a second PCR of 7 to 11 cycles using a sample-barcoded 5' primer and a J-beta primer mix. TCRdb recomputed calls from the 5' RACE reads with MiXCR, one row per CDR3 protein. The repertoire includes about 730,000 distinct CDR3 sequences, roughly 43% of them detected once, and more than 20% sits in the top ten. The sample consisted of blood. These TCRs come from a woman aged 55-69 years in good health.

This chain uses TRBV6-2 or TRBV6-3 with TRBJ2-7; D is unclear. The CDR3 contains 14 residues. V lost 7 bases, J lost 1 base, and 14 bases lay in between. Germline V CDR1 and CDR2: MNHEY, SVGEGT. The CDR3 bases are TGTGCCAGCACCCAGGTGGAGAGTTCCTACGAGCAGTACTTC. This sequence encodes CASTQVESSYEQYF.

This chain connects TRBV20-1 to TRBJ2-7; TRBD1 aligns across 8 bases. TRBJ2-5 explains the end of the DNA better; the J call may be wrong. The germline V gene has CDR1 DFQATT and CDR2 SNEGSKA (reference sequence). The CDR3 extends over 13 amino acids. As DNA, the CDR3 is TGCAGTGTTAGGGGCAGGGGGCCAGAGACCCAGTACTTC. This encodes CSVRGRGPETQYF.

V usage is TRBV14 and J usage is TRBJ1-1; 9 bases are a match to TRBD1. The V segment lost 0 bases and the J segment 4 bases; nucleotides outside the gene matches: 12. Germline V gene sequence: CDR1 SGHDN, CDR2 FVKESK. The CDR3 is made up of 18 amino acids. The CDR3 bases are TGTGCCAGCAGCCAAGAAGGGGACAGGGCTCCGGGTAGCACTGAAGCTTTCTTT. As protein: CASSQEGDRAPGSTEAFF. Full variable domain (outside the CDR3, taken from reference TRBV14 and TRBJ1-1): EAGVTQFPSHSVIEKGQTVTLRCDPISGHDNLYWYRRVMGKEIKFLLHFVKESKQDESGMPNNRFLAERTGGTYSTLKVQPAELEDSGVYFCASSQEGDRAPGSTEAFFGQGTRLTVV.

This clonotype was seen a few times. The rearrangement uses TRBV20-1 and TRBJ2-3, with TRBD2 identical over 9 bases. The CDR3 length is 14 residues. The germline V gene has CDR1 DFQATT and CDR2 SNEGSKA (reference sequence). V shed 6 bases, J shed 6 bases, and the junction held 10 bases outside the gene matches. The CDR3 DNA reads TGCAGTGCCTATAGCGGGAGAGACGCCGATACGCAGTATTTT. Its translation is CSAYSGRDADTQYF.

This clonotype was counted a few times. The chain carries TRBV6-1 and TRBJ1-2, with D perhaps matching TRBD1 (5 bases). V was clipped by 2 bases and J by 4 bases, with 20 bases between them. The length of the CDR3 is 17 residues. Germline CDR1 MNHNS, CDR2 SASEGT. The chain's CDR3 is CASSELGRAGTSYGYTF. The CDR3 DNA sequence: TGTGCCAGCAGTGAACTAGGCAGGGCCGGGACCTCCTATGGCTACACCTTC.

This clonotype turned up a few times. V gene TRBV20-1 combines with J gene TRBJ2-3; weak D call: TRBD2 (6 bases). The length of the CDR3 is 14 residues. V lost 3 bases and J lost 0, with 10 bases in between. Germline CDR1 and CDR2: DFQATT and SNEGSKA (reference sequence). Here the CDR3 DNA reads TGCAGTGCTAGGGGCCTAGCGAGCACAGATACGCAGTATTTT. Translated: CSARGLASTDTQYF.

This clonotype has a single count. The chain is built from TRBV7-9 and TRBJ1-2; D not resolved. The CDR3 has 13 amino acids. CDR1 is SEHNR, CDR2 FQNEAQ, per germline (reference sequence). The V end was cut by 1 base, the J end by 8 bases, with 11 bases between. CDR3 sequence reads: CASSLDGLDGYTF. DNA of the CDR3: TGTGCCAGCAGCTTAGACGGGTTGGACGGCTACACCTTC.

Ten or more counts support this clonotype. The V call is TRBV28, the J call TRBJ2-3; D ambiguous. The germline CDR1 and CDR2 sequences are MDHEN and SYDVKM. Trimming shortened V by 9 bases and J by 1 base, and 11 bases separated the two germline ends. The CDR3 is made up of 13 amino acids. CDR3 sequence: CASILGGTDTQYF. The DNA for the CDR3 is TGTGCCAGTATCCTGGGCGGCACAGATACGCAGTATTTT.

This chain uses TRBV12-3 or TRBV12-4 with TRBJ2-7; 8 bases map to TRBD2. The CDR3 covers 15 residues. V was clipped by 5 bases and J by 1 base; unmatched bases: 7. CDR3 sequence: CASSGLLAGSYEQYF. CDR3 sequence (DNA): TGTGCCAGCAGTGGGCTATTAGCGGGGTCCTACGAGCAGTACTTC.

The chain joins TRBV5-1 to TRBJ2-7, with 9 bases lining up with TRBD1. Germline CDR1 is SGHRS and CDR2 is YFSETQ. The ends lost 3 bases at V and 3 bases at J; junction bases unmatched: 7. The CDR3 loop spans 15 amino acids. The CDR3 here is CASSSSTGGGYEQYF. The CDR3 DNA reads as TGCGCCAGCAGCTCCTCAACAGGGGGCGGCTACGAGCAGTACTTC.

On this clonotype: The DNA is left out, because the CDR3 cannot be placed on it with certainty; the CDR3 is given as TCRdb lists it. The V gene is TRBV28, the J gene TRBJ2-1; the D call in the table, TRBD2, was not verified against the DNA. Germline V gene sequence: CDR1 MDHEN, CDR2 SYDVKM. The CDR3 adds up to 15 amino acids, both ends counted. CDR3 in amino acids: CASILGLAAFNEQFF.

This clonotype was picked up many times. The genes are TRBV6-2 or TRBV6-3 and TRBJ2-5; TRBD1 matches at 7 bases. The junction had 1 base not matched to a gene; V was cut back by 5 bases and J by 1 base. CDR1 is MNHEY, CDR2 SVGEGT, per germline. CDR3 size: 13 residues. CDR3 sequence reads: CASSHRGQETQYF. In DNA, the CDR3 is TGTGCCAGCAGTCACAGGGGCCAAGAGACCCAGTACTTC.